This T cell receptor beta chain was sequenced in a study of shared clonotypes between healthy human individuals (dated by TCRdb to 2019 to 2021). Concerning the study at large: The cohort comprised a couple of women and a few men aged 18 to 49 years. For each donor, CD4 naive and CD4 memory were each run on three plates, CD8 naive on two plates, and CD8 memory on one plate. To estimate repertoire size and how much clonotypes are shared between individuals, the study performed deep sequencing of blood TCR repertoires from about 5 healthy adults. To increase sequencing depth and limit assay-specific biases, different laboratories used diverse techniques to prepare libraries and sequence TCR repertoires. Per donor, leukapheresis produced somewhere between about 0.94 and 9 billion PBMCs. On the study overall, not on this receptor specifically: Sharing across a few donors was observed for around 5% of naive CD4, 3.5% of naive CD8, roughly 2.4% of memory CD4, and about 0.39% of memory CD8 clonotypes. Estimated clonotype richness was generally larger for naive than for memory subsets. Sampling was limited to blood, and TCR repertoires in tissue likely differ from TCR repertoires in blood. Compared with non-shared clonotypes, the clonotypes found in all four sorted-subset donors had higher generation probabilities. The genetic and exposure-history diversity represented was limited by the small number of donors. Pairwise subsampling indicated that sequencing depth was expected to affect the degree of clonotype sharing among donors. Rarefaction of sorted-subset datasets indicated incomplete sequencing despite the large sequencing depth.

Using the deep immunoSEQ assay, multiplex PCR amplified TCR CDR3 regions from genomic DNA. Extracted genomic DNA from each cell subset was spread evenly across all wells of several immunoSEQ 96-well plates, with each plate serving as a replicate. Each replicate PCR for sorted subsets received around 210 ng genomic DNA, equal to about 30,000 T cell genomes. Purified libraries were measured with a Qubit 3.0 fluorometer, size-checked on a Bioanalyzer 2100, and measured again with the KAPA Library Quantification kit. Every immunoSEQ 96-well plate was sequenced on a separate single-read 150-cycle Illumina NextSeq 550 flow cell. The published analysis was carried out like this. Because the immunoSEQ output held only junctional sequences and lacked quality scores, the filtering could not match the filtering applied to full-length reads. To assign V/J genes and CDR3, sequences were annotated against IMGT germline references using PyIR, a Python wrapper for IgBLAST v1.9. Any read was removed if the V/J assignment was weak (E-value above 1e-6), the CDR3 was missing, or the read contained stop codons, out-of-frame junctions, or ambiguous translated residues. V3J clonotypes were defined as sequences sharing the same inferred V gene, J gene, and CDR3 amino acid sequence. Percentage overlap between repertoires was computed as shared unique clonotypes divided by the size of the smaller repertoire. Repertoire richness was assessed with RTK rarefaction, the Chao1 estimator, and Recon v2.1 estimates of unobserved clonotypes. Generation probabilities for all TCRbeta clonotypes obtained by the gDNA method from a handful of donors were computed using OLGA. Not all clones reach the TCRdb copy of this immuneACCESS table, which keeps in-frame sequences only. Checked studies attribute under half of the gap to unresolved V genes and leave the rest unexplained. That table gives V, J and clone size, and the DNA gave D and trimming. The table for this sample lists around 940,000 clones; 76% of them were counted only once. The top ten clonotypes cover approximately 1.5% of the sample.

On this clone: Its antigen is still unknown. No base qualities exist here, and no much larger clone lies one base off it.

Trimmed from V: 3 bases; trimmed from J: 0 bases; junction bases lacking a gene match: 7. The cysteine opens and the phenylalanine closes a CDR3 of 17 amino acids. The only DNA kept is the CDR3, 51 bases in frame from the first base. CDR1 and CDR2, per the germline V gene (reference sequence), are SEHNR and FQNEAQ. Healthy HIV-negative adults with no recently reported acute infections or vaccinations were included as donors. All donors were Caucasian adults living in Nashville, Tennessee, USA. Magnetic negative selection was used to enrich CD4+ T cells, after which naive cells were positively selected on CD45RA and the negative fraction became the memory subset. Blood was collected by leukapheresis, and PBMCs were isolated by Ficoll-Histopaque density gradient centrifugation and then cryopreserved in liquid nitrogen vapor phase. Purity and quantity of every magnetically sorted T cell population were checked by analytical flow cytometry. Genomic DNA was isolated from each sorted fraction and quantified by UV absorbance on a Nanodrop 2000c.

Here the chain combines TRBV7-9 and TRBJ2-7, with 11 bases matching TRBD2. The sequence was collected from a man aged 18 to 30 in good health. Sequencing was done on a sample of memory CD4+ T cells sorted from blood. What this sample's cell subset or site label stands for: CD45RA-negative fraction. CDR3 loop: CASSFSTSGDSSYEQYF. In nucleotide form, the sequence is TGTGCCAGCAGCTTCTCGACTAGCGGGGATAGCTCCTACGAGCAGTACTTC.